Below, 5 T cell receptor beta chains from the same sample are listed, as sequenced in a study of CD8+ T cells in alopecia areata. Those with alopecia areata gave lesional scalp punch biopsies and peripheral blood. Reverse transcribed after extraction, RNA yielded cDNA as the sequencing template. Profiled with immunoSEQ multiplex PCR; TCRdb holds only in-frame clones, not every one. Counted here are about 7,900 clones, around 50% occurring once; the ten biggest clones make up approximately 13%. The sequencing here drew on skin, taken at week 0. The source is a human donor with alopecia areata.

The DNA of the CDR3 is TGTGCCAGCAGTATACAGGGGCCCTATGGCTACACCTTC. Protein sequence: CASSIQGPYGYTF. This chain uses TRBV6-5 with TRBJ1-2, with 7 bases matching TRBD1. The CDR3 sequence is 13 residues long. J lost 4 bases, V lost 5 bases, and 4 bases had no gene match. The germline CDR1 and CDR2 sequences are MNHEY and SVGAGI.

This clone is categorized as medium-sized. The chain recombines TRBV2 with TRBJ2-1; D unresolved. Germline CDR1 reads SNHLY; CDR2 reads FYNNEI. Trimming removed 4 bases from V and 6 bases from J, with 4 bases in between. The CDR3 is made up of 11 amino acids. The CDR3 bases are TGTGCCAGCAGTGCAACCAATGAGCAGTTCTTC. It translates to CASSATNEQFF.

This chain connects TRBV27 to TRBJ2-7, with D unclear. Germline loops: CDR1 MNHEY, CDR2 SMNVEV (reference sequence). CDR3 size: 13 residues. The V end lost 3 bases, the J end lost 5 bases, and 11 bases lay between the germline ends. The CDR3 bases are TGTGCCAGCAGTTTGAACGGTCCTCACGAGCAGTACTTC. Encoded protein: CASSLNGPHEQYF.

This rearrangement joins TRBV5-4 to TRBJ2-3, with TRBD2 as a possible D gene (6 bases). The CDR3 runs 14 residues. Germline lookup yields CDR1 SGHNT and CDR2 YYREEE (reference sequence). V lost 2 bases and J 6 bases, leaving 13 bases between the germline ends. The CDR3 DNA follows: TGTGCCAGCAGCTTAGCCAGCGGGCTTGATACGCAGTATTTT. Its translation is CASSLASGLDTQYF.

V gene TRBV30 combines with J gene TRBJ1-1; unclear D gene. This CDR3 spans 17 amino acids. V lost 5 bases and J 3 bases, leaving 25 bases between the germline ends. CDR1 is GTSNPN and CDR2 is SVGIG in the germline V gene (reference sequence). CDR3 bases: TGTGCCTGGGCGCTCGGCCGGGATCAGAGGGCGGACACTGAAGCTTTCTTT. It translates to CAWALGRDQRADTEAFF.